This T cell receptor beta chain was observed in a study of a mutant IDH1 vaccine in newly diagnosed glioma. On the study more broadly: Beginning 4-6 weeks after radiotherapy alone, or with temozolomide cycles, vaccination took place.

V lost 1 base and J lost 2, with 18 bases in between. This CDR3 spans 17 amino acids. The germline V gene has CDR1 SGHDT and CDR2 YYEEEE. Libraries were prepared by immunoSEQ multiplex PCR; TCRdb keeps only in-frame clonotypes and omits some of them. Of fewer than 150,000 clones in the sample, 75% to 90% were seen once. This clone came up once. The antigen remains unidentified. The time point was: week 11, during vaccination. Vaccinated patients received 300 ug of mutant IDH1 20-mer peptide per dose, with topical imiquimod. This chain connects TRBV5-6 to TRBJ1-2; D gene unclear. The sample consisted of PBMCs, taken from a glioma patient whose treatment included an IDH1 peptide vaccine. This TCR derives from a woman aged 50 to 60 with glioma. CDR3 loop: CASSLYRTLRENYGYTF. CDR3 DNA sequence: TGTGCCAGCAGCTTGTATAGGACCCTCCGGGAAAACTATGGCTACACCTTC.